The T cell receptor (beta chain) described here comes from a study of OX40 agonist ivuxolimab in advanced cancers. Concerning this clone: Antigen specificity is unknown.

Assay used: immunoSEQ multiplex PCR; TCRdb lists only in-frame clones, some missing. Counted here are fewer than 70,000 clones, 91% occurring once; the ten biggest clones make up around 15%. CDR1 MGHDK and CDR2 SYGVNS come from the germline V gene. The CDR3 runs 14 residues. V lost 10 bases, J lost 10 bases, and 23 bases lay in between. Whole-study findings and limits: Some patients who did not respond also had low normalized T-cell clonal expansion.

This clonotype was sampled from an adult with an advanced solid tumor such as melanoma, head and neck, liver or kidney cancer. The sample was CD4+ or CD8+ T cells sorted from blood, taken in a trial of the OX40 agonist ivuxolimab. The chain joins TRBV25-1 to TRBJ2-1; D assignment may be TRBD1 or TRBD2 (6 bases each). CDR3 sequence: CAIGAGGIGGEQFF. The CDR3, as DNA: TGTGCCATCGGGGCTGGCGGGATAGGGGGGGAGCAGTTCTTC.